The table lists the clone carrying this TCR beta chain with many counts. Antigen specificity is unknown. CDR1 is DFQATT, CDR2 SNEGSKA, per germline (reference sequence). After removal of 2 bases from V and 6 bases from J, the junction contained 14 bases not matched to a gene. CDR3 size: 17 residues. RNA transcripts gave rise to amplified TCR beta CDR3 regions. The TCR CDR3 first-round RT-PCR relied on the HTBI primer set. TCRdb re-called the multiplex PCR reads with MiXCR, one entry per CDR3 protein. The sample carries 400,000 to 550,000 distinct CDR3 sequences, about an eighth recorded once. These data are taken from a study of T cells in Graves' hyperthyroidism and ophthalmopathy. Study results and limitations: Stable hyperthyroidism was separated from ophthalmopathy by a model based on 13 V-J features. Most thyroid clonotypes expanded above 0.001 were also detected in blood.

The study based diagnoses on clinical symptoms, serum thyroxine and TRAb, thyroid ultrasound and orbital computed tomography. 10 ml fresh peripheral blood yielded the PBMCs. This chain links TRBV20-1 with TRBJ2-3, with 10 nucleotides matching TRBD2. This TCR derives from a woman younger than 35 with Graves' hyperthyroidism. Sequencing was performed on blood. CDR3 sequence (DNA): TGCAGTGCTAGACCCCCAACTAGCGGGGAGGGGATGGATACGCAGTATTTT. It is translated as CSARPPTSGEGMDTQYF.